Listed here are 22 T cell receptor beta chains from one sample, sequenced in a study of T cells in localized non-small cell lung cancer. The data were produced by immunoSEQ multiplex PCR, yet TCRdb's version contains in-frame clones alone and is incomplete. This sample has 5,500 to 6,500 clones, with 84% found just once. Source: peripheral blood mononuclear cells, taken before any cancer treatment. The receptors derive from a female donor older than 55 with stage II lung adenocarcinoma.

The chain is built from TRBV14 and TRBJ2-2; either TRBD1 or TRBD2 may supply D (6 bases each). Germline values: CDR1 SGHDN, CDR2 FVKESK. With 3 bases removed from V and 6 bases from J, the gap between germline ends came to 11 bases. CDR3 length: 14 residues. The CDR3 sequence is CASSQRGAAGELFF. The DNA of the CDR3 is TGTGCCAGCAGCCAGAGGGGGGCGGCCGGGGAGCTGTTTTTT.

This chain connects TRBV11-2 to TRBJ2-7; tentative D call: TRBD1 (5 bases). Trimming removed 0 bases from V and 0 bases from J, with 9 bases in between. This CDR3 has 15 amino acids. CDR1 is SGHAT, CDR2 FQNNGV, per germline. The CDR3 region is CASSLEGVTSYEQYF. CDR3 sequence (DNA): TGTGCCAGCAGCTTAGAAGGGGTCACCTCCTACGAGCAGTACTTC.

DNA for the CDR3: TGTGCCAGCAGCTTAACTACCGGGACAGGTGTTACTAGAGGGGGCTACACCTTC. Translated: CASSLTTGTGVTRGGYTF. V usage is TRBV7-3 and J usage is TRBJ1-2, with TRBD1 matching 8 bases. CDR1 is SGHTA and CDR2 is FQGTGA in the germline V gene. The CDR3 is made up of 18 amino acids. The J segment lost 8 bases and the V segment lost 0 bases, leaving 17 bases of the junction unmatched.

CDR3: CASSFSTSVDEQYF. DNA of the CDR3: TGTGCCAGCAGTTTCTCGACTAGCGTCGACGAGCAGTACTTC. This rearrangement joins TRBV27 to TRBJ2-5; the match to TRBD2 covers 8 bases. The closer fit of TRBJ2-7 to the DNA end suggests the J call may be wrong. Germline V gives CDR1 MNHEY, CDR2 SMNVEV (reference sequence). This CDR3 is built from 14 residues.

V usage is TRBV30 and J usage is TRBJ1-2; 8 bases map to TRBD1. Germline loops: CDR1 GTSNPN, CDR2 SVGIG (reference sequence). The V segment lost 3 bases and the J segment 4 bases; nucleotides outside the gene matches: 4. There are 13 residues in the CDR3. The CDR3 is CAWRDRVVYGYTF. The CDR3 coding sequence is TGTGCCTGGAGGGACAGGGTTGTCTATGGCTACACCTTC.

The genes are TRBV7-3 and TRBJ1-6; 10 bases fit TRBD1. The CDR3 length is 17 residues. The V gene end was trimmed by 0 bases and the J gene end by 5 bases; junction bases not matched to a gene: 4. CDR1 is SGHTA, CDR2 FQGTGA, per germline. CDR3 amino acids: CASSLTRQGAHNSPLHF. The CDR3 DNA sequence: TGTGCCAGCAGCTTAACGAGACAGGGGGCCCATAATTCACCCCTCCACTTT.

V usage is TRBV11-2 and J usage is TRBJ2-5; no clear D gene. The germline V gene has CDR1 SGHAT and CDR2 FQNNGV. The CDR3 is 16 amino acids. Trimming cost V 0 bases and J 4 bases, with 15 bases left between them. The chain's CDR3 is CASSLDSSLTIETQYF. DNA of the CDR3: TGTGCCAGCAGCTTAGATAGCTCCCTCACGATAGAGACCCAGTACTTC. The whole variable domain, filled in from reference TRBV11-2 and TRBJ2-5, reads EAGVAQSPRYKIIEKRQSVAFWCNPISGHATLYWYQQILGQGPKLLIQFQNNGVVDDSQLPKDRFSAERLKGVDSTLKIQPAKLEDSAVYLCASSLDSSLTIETQYFGPGTRLLVL.

A single count supports this clone. The chain links TRBV2 to TRBJ1-5, with D possibly matching TRBD1 (6 bases). The CDR3 covers 14 residues. In germline, CDR1 is SNHLY, CDR2 FYNNEI. V gave up 6 bases and J gave up 6 bases, with 15 bases separating them. In DNA, the CDR3 is TGTGCCAGCAGAAGGGGGGGGGCAGGTCAGCCCCAGCATTTT. It codes for CASRRGGAGQPQHF.

The genes are TRBV9 and TRBJ2-2; D is perhaps TRBD2 (6 bases). The CDR3 spans 15 residues. The V end was cut by 0 bases, the J end by 3 bases, with 9 bases between. Germline V lookup: CDR1 SGDLS, CDR2 YYNGEE. CDR3 sequence (DNA): TGTGCCAGCAGCGTAGACGGGAGCTACACCGGGGAGCTGTTTTTT. This translates into CASSVDGSYTGELFF.

The CDR3 loop is CASSEQTAGYTF. The CDR3 DNA reads TGTGCCAGCAGTGAACAAACAGCCGGCTACACCTTC. This sequence joins TRBV2 and TRBJ1-2; D call uncertain. Germline CDR1 SNHLY, CDR2 FYNNEI. Trimming stripped 2 bases from V and 8 bases from J, with 9 bases between. The CDR3 covers 12 residues.

The rearrangement links TRBV6-5 to TRBJ1-6; D ambiguous. V dropped 7 bases and J dropped 3 bases, with 7 bases sitting between them. Germline V gene sequence: CDR1 MNHEY, CDR2 SVGAGI. The CDR3 runs 13 residues. The DNA for the CDR3 is TGTGCCAGCATGGGCAGCTATAATTCACCCCTCCACTTT. Encoded protein: CASMGSYNSPLHF.

This chain uses TRBV9 with TRBJ2-1; D not certain. CDR1 and CDR2 from the germline V gene are SGDLS and YYNGEE. The CDR3 has 16 amino acids. Trimming shortened V by 5 bases and J by 0 bases, and 15 bases separated the two germline ends. The CDR3 DNA follows: TGTGCCAGCAGTGTTCGTGGGCGCCCCTCCTACAATGAGCAGTTCTTC. This gives the protein CASSVRGRPSYNEQFF.

This chain links TRBV7-9 with TRBJ2-1, with D hard to call. V lost 1 base, J lost 3 bases, and 10 bases lay in between. The CDR3 sequence is 15 residues long. CDR1 and CDR2 from the germline V gene are SEHNR and FQNEAQ (reference sequence). The chain's CDR3 is CASSLGFGDYNEQFF. The CDR3 nucleotides are TGTGCCAGCAGCTTAGGATTTGGGGACTACAATGAGCAGTTCTTC.

The J gene is TRBJ2-7, the V gene TRBV11-2; TRBD2 agrees at 10 bases. After removal of 5 bases from V and 7 bases from J, the junction contained 5 bases not matched to a gene. The V gene's germline CDR1 is SGHAT and CDR2 FQNNGV. This CDR3 has 13 residues. The CDR3 DNA reads TGTGCCAGCAGCCCTCTAGCGGGAGTTGAGCAGTACTTC. This gives the protein CASSPLAGVEQYF.

The chain employs TRBV5-1 and TRBJ1-4, with unresolved D. Germline lookup yields CDR1 SGHRS and CDR2 YFSETQ. The CDR3 extends over 13 amino acids. Trimming shortened V by 4 bases and J by 2 bases, and 6 bases separated the two germline ends. CDR3 sequence reads: CASSLGTNEKLFF. CDR3 DNA sequence: TGCGCCAGCAGCCTGGGGACTAATGAAAAACTGTTTTTT.

This chain uses TRBV19 with TRBJ2-7; D is uncertain. There are 14 residues in the CDR3. CDR1 LNHDA and CDR2 SQIVND come from the germline V gene (reference sequence). Trimming took 10 bases from V and 2 from J, leaving 18 bases between them. CDR3 nucleotides: TGTGCCACCTCAGACTGGGAACAGCCCTACGAGCAGTACTTC. Its translation is CATSDWEQPYEQYF.

The chain is built from TRBV5-6 and TRBJ1-2; TRBD1 aligns across 9 bases. V was clipped by 3 bases and J by 4 bases; unmatched bases: 4. Germline assignment: CDR1 SGHDT and CDR2 YYEEEE. This CDR3 has 14 amino acids. The CDR3 reads CASSWDREGYGYTF. CDR3 nucleotides: TGTGCCAGCAGCTGGGACAGGGAAGGCTATGGCTACACCTTC.

This rearrangement joins TRBV10-2 to TRBJ1-5, with unresolved D. CDR1 is WSHSY and CDR2 is SAAADI in the germline V gene. The V end was cut by 5 bases, the J end by 2 bases, with 7 bases between. This CDR3 is 13 amino acids long. DNA of the CDR3: TGCGCCAGCAGTACGGGTGGCAATCAGCCCCAGCATTTT. Translation gives CASSTGGNQPQHF.

This clone occurred once. One end of the junction varies from germline; a read error may be responsible. This CDR3 reads CASRLGWNEKLFF. CDR3 DNA: TGCGCCAGCCGCTTGGGCTGGAATGAAAAACTGTTTTTT. J is TRBJ1-4 and V is TRBV5-1; D is uncertain. Germline CDR1 is SGHRS and CDR2 is YFSETQ. CDR3 length: 13 amino acids.

The gene calls are TRBV19 and TRBJ2-1; 10 bases match TRBD1. CDR3 size: 15 residues. The germline CDR1 and CDR2 sequences are LNHDA and SQIVND (reference sequence). J was trimmed by 6 bases and V by 3 bases; bases with no gene match: 5. CDR3 amino acids: CASSIRGQGSNEQFF. The CDR3 bases are TGTGCCAGTAGTATCCGGGGACAGGGGTCCAATGAGCAGTTCTTC.

This chain connects TRBV18 to TRBJ1-1, with D possibly matching TRBD1 (6 bases). Germline CDR1 KGHSH, CDR2 LQKENI. V lost 0 bases and J lost 0, with 11 bases in between. The CDR3 totals 16 residues. The CDR3, as DNA: TGTGCCAGCTCACCACCCCAGACAGGCATGAACACTGAAGCTTTCTTT. This codes for CASSPPQTGMNTEAFF.

As for this clone: The junction departs from the called germline gene at one end, perhaps through a read error. The chain joins TRBV7-9 to TRBJ2-5; the match to TRBD2 covers 7 bases. Germline CDR1 SEHNR, CDR2 FQNEAQ (reference sequence). The CDR3 totals 13 residues. CDR3 nucleotide sequence: TGTGCCAGCAGTTTAGGGCGGGGGGAGACCCAGTACTTC. Its protein product is CASSLGRGETQYF.